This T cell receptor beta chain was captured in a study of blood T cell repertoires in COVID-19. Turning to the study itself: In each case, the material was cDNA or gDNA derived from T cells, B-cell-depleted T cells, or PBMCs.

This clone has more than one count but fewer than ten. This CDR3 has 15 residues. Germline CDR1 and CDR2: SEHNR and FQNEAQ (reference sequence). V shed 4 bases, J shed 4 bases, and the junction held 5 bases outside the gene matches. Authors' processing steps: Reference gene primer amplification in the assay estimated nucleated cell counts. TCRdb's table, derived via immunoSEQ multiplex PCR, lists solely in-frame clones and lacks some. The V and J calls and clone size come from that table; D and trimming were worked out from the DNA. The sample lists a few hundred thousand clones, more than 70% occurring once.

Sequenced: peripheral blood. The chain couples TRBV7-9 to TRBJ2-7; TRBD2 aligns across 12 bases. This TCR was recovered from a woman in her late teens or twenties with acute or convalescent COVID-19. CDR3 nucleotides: TGTGCCAGCAGCTCTTCGGGACTAGCGGGTTACGAGCAGTACTTC. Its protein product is CASSSSGLAGYEQYF.